A selection of T cell receptor beta chains follows, all from one sample in a study of identical twins. TCRdb independently ran MiXCR on the 5' RACE reads; one entry per CDR3 protein. The sample yields under 350,000 distinct CDR3 sequences, more than 8% seen once. These records were also assigned to another study, of yellow fever vaccine responses in identical twins.

Sample: CD8+ T cells sorted from blood. These receptor sequences come from a young woman in good health. The CDR3 runs from the conserved cysteine through the conserved F or W. Fields, in order: CDR3 length, D gene, V gene, clone size, J gene, CDR3 DNA, CDR3 protein. D genes are given only for firm matches. Only part of the rows carry a size: once, few, many, or a class if the clone is expanded.

CDR3 length: 16
D gene: TRBD1
V gene: TRBV28
clone size: few
J gene: TRBJ1-2
CDR3 DNA: TGTGCCAGCAGTGGGACAGGGGGATCAGATAACTATGGCTACACCTTC
CDR3 protein: CASSGTGGSDNYGYTF

CDR3 length: 14
D gene: .
V gene: TRBV10-1
clone size: many
J gene: TRBJ2-2
CDR3 DNA: TGCGCCAGCAGTGATCGGACGGAGACCGGGGAGCTGTTTTTT
CDR3 protein: CASSDRTETGELFF

CDR3 length: 15
D gene: .
V gene: TRBV10-3
clone size: .
J gene: TRBJ2-5
CDR3 DNA: TGTGCCATCAGTGAGCCGGGGGCCATCCAAGAGACCCAGTACTTC
CDR3 protein: CAISEPGAIQETQYF

CDR3 length: 15
D gene: .
V gene: TRBV6-1
clone size: .
J gene: TRBJ2-2
CDR3 DNA: TGTGCCAGCAGCATCGGGGGCGGAAACACCGGGGAGCTGTTTTTT
CDR3 protein: CASSIGGGNTGELFF

CDR3 length: 15
D gene: TRBD2
V gene: TRBV29-1
clone size: few
J gene: TRBJ2-3
CDR3 DNA: TGCAGCGTTGTAAAGCGGGGGGAAAACACAGATACGCAGTATTTT
CDR3 protein: CSVVKRGENTDTQYF

CDR3 length: 17
D gene: .
V gene: TRBV7-3
clone size: .
J gene: TRBJ2-2
CDR3 DNA: TGTGCCAGCAGCTTATCAACTCGGGGGACCTCCACCGGGGAGCTGTTTTTT
CDR3 protein: CASSLSTRGTSTGELFF

CDR3 length: 18
D gene: TRBD1
V gene: TRBV5-1
clone size: few
J gene: TRBJ2-1
CDR3 DNA: TGCGCCAGCAGCTTGCCTCCGTTTGACAGGGGGCCTTACAATGAGCAGTTCTTC
CDR3 protein: CASSLPPFDRGPYNEQFF

CDR3 length: 14
D gene: TRBD1
V gene: TRBV6-5
clone size: many
J gene: TRBJ1-2
CDR3 DNA: TGTGCCAGCAGTTACCAGGGGGGTAACGATGGCTACACCTTC
CDR3 protein: CASSYQGGNDGYTF

CDR3 length: 15
D gene: .
V gene: TRBV12-3/TRBV12-4
clone size: .
J gene: TRBJ2-7
CDR3 DNA: TGTGCCAGCAGTTTTGCAGATCTCGTTACCTACGAGCAGTACTTC
CDR3 protein: CASSFADLVTYEQYF

CDR3 length: 14
D gene: TRBD1
V gene: TRBV15
clone size: .
J gene: TRBJ1-1
CDR3 DNA: TGTGCCACCAGCACCAAGACAGGGGTCACTGAAGCTTTCTTT
CDR3 protein: CATSTKTGVTEAFF

CDR3 length: 14
D gene: TRBD1
V gene: TRBV4-1
clone size: few
J gene: TRBJ1-1
CDR3 DNA: TGCGCCAGCAGCCCTAGACAGGGGAACACTGAAGCTTTCTTT
CDR3 protein: CASSPRQGNTEAFF

CDR3 length: 16
D gene: TRBD2
V gene: TRBV4-1
clone size: .
J gene: TRBJ2-3
CDR3 DNA: TGCGCCAGCAGCCCCTTGATGGCGGGAGGGCAGAACACGCAGTATTTT
CDR3 protein: CASSPLMAGGQNTQYF

CDR3 length: 13
D gene: .
V gene: TRBV30
clone size: .
J gene: TRBJ1-5
CDR3 DNA: TGTGCCTGTGCAGGCTCCGGCAATCAGCCCCAGCATTTT
CDR3 protein: CACAGSGNQPQHF

CDR3 length: 14
D gene: .
V gene: TRBV27
clone size: .
J gene: TRBJ1-2
CDR3 DNA: TGTGCCAGCAGTTTAAGCCAGGCCTCAGGGGGCTACACCTTC
CDR3 protein: CASSLSQASGGYTF

CDR3 length: 14
D gene: .
V gene: TRBV11-2
clone size: .
J gene: TRBJ2-7
CDR3 DNA: TGTGCCAGCAGCCCCCGAGCGGGTCAGGACGAGCAGTACTTC
CDR3 protein: CASSPRAGQDEQYF

CDR3 length: 14
D gene: .
V gene: TRBV12-3/TRBV12-4
clone size: .
J gene: TRBJ2-3
CDR3 DNA: TGTGCCAGCAGTTTTTGGGCAGCAACAGATACGCAGTATTTT
CDR3 protein: CASSFWAATDTQYF

CDR3 length: 17
D gene: .
V gene: TRBV7-8
clone size: few
J gene: TRBJ2-7
CDR3 DNA: TGTGCCAGCAGCCAGGGACCGAAGGGACTCCACTCCTACGAGCAGTACTTC
CDR3 protein: CASSQGPKGLHSYEQYF

CDR3 length: 14
D gene: .
V gene: TRBV5-1
clone size: .
J gene: TRBJ1-3
CDR3 DNA: TGCGCCAGCAGCTTGGAGGATGACGGAAACACCATATATTTT
CDR3 protein: CASSLEDDGNTIYF

CDR3 length: 12
D gene: .
V gene: TRBV29-1
clone size: many
J gene: TRBJ1-2
CDR3 DNA: TGCAGCGGTGTAAGGACAGATTATGGCTACACCTTC
CDR3 protein: CSGVRTDYGYTF

CDR3 length: 15
D gene: .
V gene: TRBV27
clone size: many
J gene: TRBJ2-7
CDR3 DNA: TGTGCCAGCAGTTTATCGGAGACAGATCCGTACGAGCAGTACTTC
CDR3 protein: CASSLSETDPYEQYF

CDR3 length: 15
D gene: .
V gene: TRBV28
clone size: .
J gene: TRBJ1-4
CDR3 DNA: TGTGCCAGCAGTTTCTCTTTGGGGGACGGTGAAAAACTGTTTTTT
CDR3 protein: CASSFSLGDGEKLFF

CDR3 length: 18
D gene: .
V gene: TRBV19
clone size: .
J gene: TRBJ2-6
CDR3 DNA: TGTGCCAGTAGTATCTGGCTAGCTTCCCAGAATGGGGCCAACGTCCTGACTTTC
CDR3 protein: CASSIWLASQNGANVLTF

CDR3 length: 13
D gene: TRBD1
V gene: TRBV2
clone size: .
J gene: TRBJ1-1
CDR3 DNA: TGTGCCAGCAGTGTCACGCGGGACAGGGAAGCTTTCTTT
CDR3 protein: CASSVTRDREAFF

CDR3 length: 17
D gene: TRBD2
V gene: TRBV4-1
clone size: many
J gene: TRBJ2-3
CDR3 DNA: TGCGCCAGCAGCCAAGTGGGCTCGGGGGGGCTCTCAGATACGCAGTATTTT
CDR3 protein: CASSQVGSGGLSDTQYF

CDR3 length: 16
D gene: TRBD1
V gene: TRBV7-9
clone size: .
J gene: TRBJ2-1
CDR3 DNA: TGTGCCAGCAGCCGTGGACAGGGGGCGCAGGACAATGAGCAGTTCTTC
CDR3 protein: CASSRGQGAQDNEQFF

CDR3 length: 13
D gene: .
V gene: TRBV4-3
clone size: .
J gene: TRBJ2-7
CDR3 DNA: TGCGCCAGCAGCCAAGATCTAGGAGACGAGCAGTACTTC
CDR3 protein: CASSQDLGDEQYF

CDR3 length: 12
D gene: .
V gene: TRBV7-8
clone size: .
J gene: TRBJ2-5
CDR3 DNA: TGTGCCAGCAGCTACCTGCCCGAGACCCAGTACTTC
CDR3 protein: CASSYLPETQYF

CDR3 length: 15
D gene: .
V gene: TRBV24-1
clone size: many
J gene: TRBJ2-3
CDR3 DNA: TGTGCCACCAGTGATTCGGCTACCGGTAGTCATACGCAGTATTTT
CDR3 protein: CATSDSATGSHTQYF

CDR3 length: 15
D gene: TRBD1
V gene: TRBV4-1
clone size: few
J gene: TRBJ1-2
CDR3 DNA: TGCGCCAGCAGCCAACGACAGGGGAACCCCTATGGCTACACCTTC
CDR3 protein: CASSQRQGNPYGYTF

CDR3 length: 15
D gene: TRBD2
V gene: TRBV6-2/TRBV6-3
clone size: many
J gene: TRBJ2-3
CDR3 DNA: TGTGCCAGCAGTTACGTTGGACTAGTCCCAGATACGCAGTATTTT
CDR3 protein: CASSYVGLVPDTQYF

CDR3 length: 19
D gene: TRBD1
V gene: TRBV11-2
clone size: few
J gene: TRBJ2-2
CDR3 DNA: TGTGCCAGCAGCCGCATAGGACAGGGGGCTTTTGGGTTATCCGGGGAGCTGTTTTTT
CDR3 protein: CASSRIGQGAFGLSGELFF

CDR3 length: 13
D gene: .
V gene: TRBV5-1
clone size: few
J gene: TRBJ2-5
CDR3 DNA: TGCGCCAGCAGCGGTGGTTGGGGGGAGACCCAGTACTTC
CDR3 protein: CASSGGWGETQYF

CDR3 length: 17
D gene: .
V gene: TRBV2
clone size: many
J gene: TRBJ2-2
CDR3 DNA: TGTGCCAGCAGAGCGGACAGCCTGTTCGCGAACACCGGGGAGCTGTTTTTT
CDR3 protein: CASRADSLFANTGELFF

CDR3 length: 14
D gene: .
V gene: TRBV20-1
clone size: .
J gene: TRBJ2-7
CDR3 DNA: TGCAGTGCTAGAGACCTTCGAAGCTCCTACGAGCAGTACTTC
CDR3 protein: CSARDLRSSYEQYF

CDR3 length: 13
D gene: .
V gene: TRBV13
clone size: few
J gene: TRBJ1-1
CDR3 DNA: TGTGCCAGCAGCTTTGGGCTGGTAGGGGGAGCTTTCTTT
CDR3 protein: CASSFGLVGGAFF

CDR3 length: 15
D gene: TRBD2
V gene: TRBV29-1
clone size: .
J gene: TRBJ2-1
CDR3 DNA: TGCAGCGTTGAAGAGTCCGGGAGGGCATACAATGAGCAGTTCTTC
CDR3 protein: CSVEESGRAYNEQFF

CDR3 length: 15
D gene: .
V gene: TRBV27
clone size: few
J gene: TRBJ1-2
CDR3 DNA: TGTGCCAGCAGTTTATCGTATGCGGGTTCCTATGGCTACACCTTC
CDR3 protein: CASSLSYAGSYGYTF

CDR3 length: 14
D gene: .
V gene: TRBV5-5
clone size: many
J gene: TRBJ2-3
CDR3 DNA: TGTGCCAGCAGCGATCAACAGGGAACAGATACGCAGTATTTT
CDR3 protein: CASSDQQGTDTQYF

CDR3 length: 15
D gene: .
V gene: TRBV14
clone size: many
J gene: TRBJ2-1
CDR3 DNA: TGTGCCAGCAGCCAAGAAAGGGGGGTTTACAATGAGCAGTTCTTC
CDR3 protein: CASSQERGVYNEQFF

CDR3 length: 13
D gene: .
V gene: TRBV20-1
clone size: many
J gene: TRBJ2-7
CDR3 DNA: TGCAGTGCTAGAGGTTCTAGCGACCACGAGCAGTACTTC
CDR3 protein: CSARGSSDHEQYF

CDR3 length: 15
D gene: TRBD1
V gene: TRBV3-1
clone size: few
J gene: TRBJ2-3
CDR3 DNA: TGTGCCAGCAGCCCTCCAGGGGGCTCGGTAGATACGCAGTATTTT
CDR3 protein: CASSPPGGSVDTQYF